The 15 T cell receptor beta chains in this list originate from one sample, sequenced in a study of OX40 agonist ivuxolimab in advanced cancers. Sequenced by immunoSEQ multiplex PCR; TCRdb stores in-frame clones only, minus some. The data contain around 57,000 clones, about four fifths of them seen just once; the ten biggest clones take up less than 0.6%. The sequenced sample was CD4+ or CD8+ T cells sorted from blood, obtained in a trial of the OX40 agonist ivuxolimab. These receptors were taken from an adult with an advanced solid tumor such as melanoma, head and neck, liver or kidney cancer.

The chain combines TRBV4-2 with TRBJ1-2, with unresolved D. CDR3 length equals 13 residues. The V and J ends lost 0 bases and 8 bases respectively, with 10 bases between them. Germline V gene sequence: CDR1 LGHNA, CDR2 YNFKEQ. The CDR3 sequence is CASSQDPSRGYTF. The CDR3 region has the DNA TGTGCCAGCAGCCAAGATCCTTCGAGGGGCTACACCTTC.

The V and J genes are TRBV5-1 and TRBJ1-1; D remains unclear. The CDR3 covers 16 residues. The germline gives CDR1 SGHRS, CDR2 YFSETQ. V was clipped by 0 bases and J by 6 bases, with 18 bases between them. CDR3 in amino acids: CASSLAPGSINPEAFF. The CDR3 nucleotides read TGCGCCAGCAGCTTGGCCCCCGGGAGCATTAACCCTGAAGCTTTCTTT.

The CDR3 region has the DNA TGTGCCAGCAGCAATCACGGGACCCAGCCCCAGCATTTT. Translated, it gives CASSNHGTQPQHF. The chain joins TRBV7-2 to TRBJ1-5; the D gene is possibly TRBD1 (5 bases). The CDR3 is 13 residues long. CDR1 and CDR2 from the germline V gene are SGHTA and FQGNSA. Trimming removed 5 bases from V and 7 bases from J, with 12 bases in between.

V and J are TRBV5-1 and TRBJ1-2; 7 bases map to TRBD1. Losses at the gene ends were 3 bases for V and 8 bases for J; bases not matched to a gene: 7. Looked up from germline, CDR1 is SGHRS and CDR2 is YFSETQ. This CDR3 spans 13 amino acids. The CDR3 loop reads CASSYGQAVGYTF. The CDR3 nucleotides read TGCGCCAGCAGCTATGGACAGGCGGTCGGCTACACCTTC.

Written as DNA, the CDR3 is TGTGCCAGCAGTAGGACTAGCGGGACCTACGAGCAGTACTTC. Translating gives CASSRTSGTYEQYF. The V gene is TRBV25-1, the J gene TRBJ2-7, with 12 bases identical to TRBD2. The germline gives CDR1 MGHDK, CDR2 SYGVNS. There are 14 residues in the CDR3. V shed 5 bases and J 2 bases; nucleotides not matched to a gene: 1.

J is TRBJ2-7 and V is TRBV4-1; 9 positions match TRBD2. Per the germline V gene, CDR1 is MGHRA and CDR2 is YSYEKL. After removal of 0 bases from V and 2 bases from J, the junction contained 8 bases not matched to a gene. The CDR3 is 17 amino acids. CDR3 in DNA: TGCGCCAGCAGCCAAGATAGGCTAGCGGGAACCACCTACGAGCAGTACTTC. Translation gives CASSQDRLAGTTYEQYF.

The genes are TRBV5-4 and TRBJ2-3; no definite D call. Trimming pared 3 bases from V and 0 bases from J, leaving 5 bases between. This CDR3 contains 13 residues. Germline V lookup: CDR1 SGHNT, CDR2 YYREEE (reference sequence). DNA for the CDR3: TGTGCCAGCAGCTATGACAGCACAGATACGCAGTATTTT. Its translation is CASSYDSTDTQYF.

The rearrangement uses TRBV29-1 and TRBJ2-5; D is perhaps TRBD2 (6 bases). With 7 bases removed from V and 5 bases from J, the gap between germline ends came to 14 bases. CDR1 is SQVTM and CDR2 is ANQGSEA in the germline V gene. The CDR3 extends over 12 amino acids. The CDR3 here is CSGRSGEETQYF. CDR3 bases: TGCAGCGGGAGGTCGGGGGAGGAGACCCAGTACTTC.

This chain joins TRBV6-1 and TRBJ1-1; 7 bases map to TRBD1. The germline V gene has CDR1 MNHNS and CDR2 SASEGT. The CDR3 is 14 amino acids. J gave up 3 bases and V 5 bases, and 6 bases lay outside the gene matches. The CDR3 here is CASSRQGMDTEAFF. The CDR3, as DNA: TGTGCCAGCAGTAGACAGGGAATGGACACTGAAGCTTTCTTT.

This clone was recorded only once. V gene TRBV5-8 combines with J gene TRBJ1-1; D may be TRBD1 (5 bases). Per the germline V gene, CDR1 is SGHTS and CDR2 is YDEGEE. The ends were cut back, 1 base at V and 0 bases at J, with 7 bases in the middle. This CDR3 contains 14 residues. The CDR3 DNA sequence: TGTGCCAGCAGCTTGAGGACATTGAACACTGAAGCTTTCTTT. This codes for CASSLRTLNTEAFF.

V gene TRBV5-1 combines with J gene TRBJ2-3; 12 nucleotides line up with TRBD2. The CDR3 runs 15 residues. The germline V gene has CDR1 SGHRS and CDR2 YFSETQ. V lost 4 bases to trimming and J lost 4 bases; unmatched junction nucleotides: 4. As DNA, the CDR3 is TGCGCCAGCAGCGTCGGACTAGCGGGGTCAGATACGCAGTATTTT. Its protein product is CASSVGLAGSDTQYF.

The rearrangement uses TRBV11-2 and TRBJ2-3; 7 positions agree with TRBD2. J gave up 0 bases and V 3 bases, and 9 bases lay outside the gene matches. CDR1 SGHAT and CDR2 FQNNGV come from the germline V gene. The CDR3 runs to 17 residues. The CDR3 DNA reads TGTGCCAGCAGCTTCCGGCTAGCGGAATTGAGCACAGATACGCAGTATTTT. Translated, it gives CASSFRLAELSTDTQYF.

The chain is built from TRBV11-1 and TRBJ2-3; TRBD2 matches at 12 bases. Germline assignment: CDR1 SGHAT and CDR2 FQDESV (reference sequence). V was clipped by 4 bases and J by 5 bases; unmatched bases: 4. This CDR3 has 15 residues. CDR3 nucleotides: TGTGCCAGCAGCTCTAGCGGGAGGGCCCAAGATACGCAGTATTTT. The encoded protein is CASSSSGRAQDTQYF.

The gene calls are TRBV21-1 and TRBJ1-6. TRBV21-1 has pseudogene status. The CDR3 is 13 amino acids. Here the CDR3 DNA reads TGTGCCAGCAGCAAAAGGGCGCGTTCACCCCTCCACTTT. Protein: CASSKRARSPLHF.

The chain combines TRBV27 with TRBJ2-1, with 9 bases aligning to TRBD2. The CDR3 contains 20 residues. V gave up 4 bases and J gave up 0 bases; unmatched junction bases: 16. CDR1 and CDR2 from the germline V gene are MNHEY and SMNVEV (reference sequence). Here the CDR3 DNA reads TGTGCCAGCAGTTGGGGGCTTCAAGCGGGAGGCACCACCTCCTACAATGAGCAGTTCTTC. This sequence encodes CASSWGLQAGGTTSYNEQFF.